This T cell receptor (beta chain) came from a study of identifying expanded T cells in peripheral blood. Overall study results and limits: Differentially abundant clones: 0.95 to 1.5 between replicates, 16.4 at around 14 days, 18 to 20 at four. Approximately two-week clone count variance significantly increased as total template count grew.

During the collection period, no donor immune events like infections were recorded. A note on this clone: Its specificity is not known.

Here immunoSEQ multiplex PCR was the method, and the copy in TCRdb shows in-frame clones only, minus some. Here the sample spans about 91,000 clones, 88% being singletons. With V trimmed by 10 bases and J by 2 bases, 7 bases remained unmatched. Germline-derived CDR1 and CDR2 are MRHNA and SNTAGT. The CDR3 runs 14 residues. This sequence was found in a person between 18 and 75 years old in good health. The sample consisted of blood. V is TRBV6-4 and J is TRBJ2-3; TRBD2 matches 9 bases. This CDR3 reads CAIRLAGNTDTQYF. The CDR3 DNA sequence: TGTGCCATCAGGCTAGCGGGGAACACAGATACGCAGTATTTT.